Each of the 10 T cell receptor beta chains below was sequenced from the same sample in a study of cytomegalovirus exposure and HLA in healthy donors. The PCR made use of 60 Vbeta and 13 Jbeta primers. Using immunoSEQ multiplex PCR, the repertoire was profiled, and TCRdb retains in-frame clones only, with some absent. Of approximately 150,000 clones listed, just over 75% are singletons. The sequencing input was PBMCs. All receptors derive from a middle-aged woman in good health and CMV-seronegative.

The rearrangement uses TRBV10-3 and TRBJ2-3; TRBD1 agrees at 7 bases. The CDR3 consists of 15 residues. The ends lost 10 bases at V and 7 bases at J; junction bases unmatched: 17. CDR1 is ENHRY, CDR2 SYGVKD, per germline. For the CDR3, the DNA is TGTGCCACCGAGGGATCGAACGACAGGGCGAATACGCAGTATTTT. Its translation: CATEGSNDRANTQYF.

CDR3 sequence reads: CASSQDPRLGQPNTGELFF. Here the CDR3 DNA reads TGCGCCAGCAGCCAAGACCCTAGGCTGGGACAGCCGAACACCGGGGAGCTGTTTTTT. The V and J genes are TRBV4-1 and TRBJ2-2, with 7 nucleotides matching TRBD1. V shed 0 bases and J 0 bases; nucleotides not matched to a gene: 10. Germline loops: CDR1 MGHRA, CDR2 YSYEKL. The CDR3 consists of 19 residues.

This chain links TRBV30 with TRBJ2-7; D is perhaps TRBD2 (6 bases). Trimming removed 3 bases from V and 4 bases from J, with 13 bases in between. This CDR3 contains 13 residues. Germline V lookup: CDR1 GTSNPN, CDR2 SVGIG (reference sequence). The CDR3 bases are TGTGCCTGGAGGGGGGGTGGCTGGTACGAGCAGTACTTC. As protein: CAWRGGGWYEQYF.

This clone has more than one count but fewer than ten. The V call is TRBV5-6, the J call TRBJ2-1, with D perhaps matching TRBD1 (6 bases). The germline gives CDR1 SGHDT, CDR2 YYEEEE. V lost 2 bases to trimming and J lost 8 bases, with 11 bases between them. The CDR3 runs to 13 residues. The CDR3 is CASSLLRGDEQFF. The CDR3 DNA sequence: TGTGCCAGCAGCTTACTCAGGGGAGATGAGCAGTTCTTC. Using reference TRBV5-6 and TRBJ2-1 for the parts outside the CDR3, the full variable domain is DAGVTQSPTHLIKTRGQQVTLRCSPKSGHDTVSWYQQALGQGPQFIFQYYEEEERQRGNFPDRFSGHQFPNYSSELNVNALLLGDSALYLCASSLLRGDEQFFGPGTRLTVL.

This sequence joins TRBV7-3 and TRBJ1-1; D may be TRBD1 (6 bases). CDR3 size: 14 residues. Trimming removed 2 bases from V and 7 bases from J, with 14 bases in between. Germline CDR1 reads SGHTA; CDR2 reads FQGTGA. CDR3 loop: CASSLYHRAGEAFF. The CDR3 DNA sequence: TGTGCCAGCAGCTTATACCACAGGGCTGGTGAAGCTTTCTTT.

This chain connects TRBV7-3 to TRBJ2-7, with D perhaps TRBD2 (5 bases). Trimming pared 3 bases from V and 3 bases from J, leaving 15 bases between. CDR1 is SGHTA, CDR2 FQGTGA, per germline. The CDR3 covers 15 residues. The DNA for the CDR3 is TGTGCCAGCAGCTTGGGAGTTGGTTTAAGCTACGAGCAGTACTTC. It encodes CASSLGVGLSYEQYF.

The chain combines TRBV29-1 with TRBJ1-2, with D perhaps TRBD1 (5 bases). V lost 3 bases, J lost 3 bases, and 11 bases lay in between. Germline CDR1 SQVTM, CDR2 ANQGSEA. This CDR3 has 13 amino acids. The CDR3 sequence is CSVDAGTYYGYTF. The CDR3 DNA follows: TGCAGCGTTGACGCTGGGACTTACTATGGCTACACCTTC.

The V call is TRBV2, the J call TRBJ1-5; D is perhaps TRBD1 (5 bases). The germline V gene has CDR1 SNHLY and CDR2 FYNNEI. V gave up 3 bases and J gave up 4 bases, with 10 bases separating them. The CDR3 has 14 amino acids. The CDR3 DNA reads TGTGCCAGCAGTGACCGGGACTCTAATCAGCCCCAGCATTTT. This gives the protein CASSDRDSNQPQHF. The entire variable domain, with the rest obtained from reference TRBV2 and TRBJ1-5, is as follows: EPEVTQTPSHQVTQMGQEVILRCVPISNHLYFYWYRQILGQKVEFLVSFYNNEISEKSEIFDDQFSVERPDGSNFTLKIRSTKLEDSAMYFCASSDRDSNQPQHFGDGTRLSIL.

The chain has TRBV5-1 and TRBJ1-1; 8 nucleotides line up with TRBD1. The CDR3 loop spans 15 amino acids. Germline V lookup: CDR1 SGHRS, CDR2 YFSETQ. V lost 1 base to trimming and J lost 3 bases; unmatched junction nucleotides: 5. The CDR3 is CASSLWTGRDTEAFF. CDR3 bases: TGCGCCAGCAGCTTGTGGACAGGGCGGGACACTGAAGCTTTCTTT.

The chain employs TRBV10-3 and TRBJ2-6; perhaps TRBD1 as D (6 bases). The CDR3 runs 17 residues. CDR1 and CDR2 (germline): ENHRY, SYGVKD. Trimming pared 4 bases from V and 0 bases from J, leaving 13 bases between. The CDR3 loop is CAISASTGYSGANVLTF. CDR3 nucleotides: TGTGCCATCAGTGCCTCGACAGGCTACTCTGGGGCCAACGTCCTGACTTTC.